The rows below give T cell receptor beta chains drawn from one sample of a study of control samples from healthy donors and cancer patients. The method was immunoSEQ multiplex PCR; TCRdb's version includes in-frame clones alone and lacks a portion of them. In the table there are 200,000 to 250,000 clones, 90% to 95% of which are singletons. Sequenced input: blood. These receptors were taken from a man in his fifties or sixties in good health. The CDR3 runs from the conserved cysteine through the conserved F or W. D genes are given only for firm matches. Size is omitted from some rows. Given values are once, few, many or a class for expanded clones.

J gene,D gene,clone size,V gene,CDR3 protein,CDR3 DNA
TRBJ1-2,TRBD1,-,TRBV27,CASSPLGQLYYGYTF,TGTGCCAGCAGTCCATTGGGACAGCTATACTATGGCTACACCTTC
TRBJ2-5,TRBD1,-,TRBV10-1,CASTPGTGAEETQYF,TGCGCCAGCACCCCCGGGACAGGGGCTGAAGAGACCCAGTACTTC
TRBJ1-1,-,once,TRBV2,CANDKQENTEAFF,TGTGCCAACGACAAACAGGAGAACACTGAAGCTTTCTTT
TRBJ2-5,-,-,TRBV11-2,CASSLGETQYF,TGTGCCAGCAGCTTAGGGGAGACCCAGTACTTC
TRBJ1-1,-,-,TRBV28,CASSFPTPGRSNTEAFF,TGTGCCAGCAGTTTCCCGACGCCAGGGCGGTCGAATACTGAAGCTTTCTTT
TRBJ2-5,-,few,TRBV3-1/TRBV3-2,CASSQVRETQYF,TGTGCCAGCAGCCAAGTCCGCGAGACCCAGTACTTC
TRBJ2-7,TRBD2,-,TRBV7-2,CASSLGRGGNEQYF,TGTGCCAGCAGCTTAGGCCGGGGGGGAAACGAGCAGTACTTC
TRBJ1-3,-,-,TRBV6-5,CASSYTSSGNTIYF,TGTGCCAGCAGTTATACGAGCTCTGGAAACACCATATATTTT
TRBJ1-1,TRBD1,-,TRBV11-3,CASSLGGGAGMNTEAFF,TGTGCCAGCAGCTTAGGAGGGGGCGCGGGAATGAACACTGAAGCTTTCTTT
TRBJ2-7,-,-,TRBV11-2,CASSLGIPNYEQYF,TGTGCCAGCAGCTTAGGCATACCAAACTACGAGCAGTACTTC
TRBJ2-5,-,once,TRBV2,CASSEGGHPGETQYF,TGTGCCAGCAGTGAAGGAGGACACCCCGGGGAGACCCAGTACTTC
TRBJ2-1,-,-,TRBV3-1/TRBV3-2,CASSQEEGYKFF,TGTGCCAGCAGCCAAGAAGAGGGCTATAAGTTCTTC
TRBJ2-7,-,-,TRBV11-2,CASTLPGNSYEQYF,TGTGCCAGCACTCTGCCAGGGAACTCCTACGAGCAGTACTTC
TRBJ1-1,-,-,TRBV6-2/TRBV6-3,CASSVQAPNTEAFF,TGTGCCAGCAGTGTACAGGCGCCGAACACTGAAGCTTTCTTT
TRBJ2-7,-,-,TRBV7-8,CASSSGTVSYEQYF,TGTGCCAGCAGCTCAGGGACGGTCTCCTACGAGCAGTACTTC
TRBJ1-2,-,-,TRBV5-6,CASSLVLNYGYTF,TGTGCCAGCAGCTTGGTACTCAACTATGGCTACACCTTC
TRBJ1-2,-,-,TRBV3-1/TRBV3-2,CASSQGSAGIGGYTF,TGTGCCAGCAGCCAAGGGTCGGCGGGAATAGGTGGCTACACCTTC
TRBJ1-2,-,-,TRBV7-2,CASSLGLPSGGYTF,TGTGCCAGCAGCCTCGGTCTTCCCTCAGGGGGCTACACCTTC
TRBJ1-1,-,-,TRBV5-1,CASSLGSKNTEAFF,TGCGCCAGCAGCTTGGGCAGTAAGAACACTGAAGCTTTCTTT
TRBJ1-2,-,-,TRBV28,CASSFTALLYGYTF,TGTGCCAGCAGTTTTACGGCACTCTTATATGGCTACACCTTC
TRBJ1-3,-,-,TRBV7-2,CASSFQTTGSGNTIYF,TGTGCCAGCAGCTTTCAAACGACAGGCTCTGGAAACACCATATATTTT
TRBJ2-1,-,-,TRBV7-8,CASSLAASGPYNEQFF,TGTGCCAGCAGCTTAGCGGCCAGCGGCCCCTACAATGAGCAGTTCTTC
TRBJ2-1,TRBD2,-,TRBV11-3,CASSRSGGVTEQFF,TGTGCCAGCAGCCGAAGCGGGGGGGTCACTGAGCAGTTCTTC